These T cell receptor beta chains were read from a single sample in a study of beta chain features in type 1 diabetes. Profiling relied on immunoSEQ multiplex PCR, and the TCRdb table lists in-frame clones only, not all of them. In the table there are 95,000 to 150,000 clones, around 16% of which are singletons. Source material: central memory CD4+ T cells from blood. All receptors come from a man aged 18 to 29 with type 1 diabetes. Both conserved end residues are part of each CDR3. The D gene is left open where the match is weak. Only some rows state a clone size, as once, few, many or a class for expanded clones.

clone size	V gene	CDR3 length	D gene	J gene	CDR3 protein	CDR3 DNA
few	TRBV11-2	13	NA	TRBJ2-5	CASSLDRGETQYF	TGTGCCAGCAGCTTAGATCGGGGGGAGACCCAGTACTTC
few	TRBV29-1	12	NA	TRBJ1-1	CSVEDPQAEAFF	TGCAGCGTTGAAGATCCCCAGGCTGAAGCTTTCTTT
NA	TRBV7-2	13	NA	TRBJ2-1	CASSLRGTGEQFF	TGTGCCAGCAGCTTACGGGGGACTGGTGAGCAGTTCTTC
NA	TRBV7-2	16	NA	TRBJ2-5	CASSLILRTIQETQYF	TGTGCCAGCAGCTTAATTCTGCGGACTATACAAGAGACCCAGTACTTC
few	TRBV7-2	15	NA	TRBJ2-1	CASSLVSPQVGEQFF	TGTGCCAGCAGCTTAGTTTCCCCCCAAGTGGGTGAGCAGTTCTTC
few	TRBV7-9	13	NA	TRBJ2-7	CASSPGQSDEQYF	TGTGCCAGCAGTCCGGGGCAGAGCGACGAGCAGTACTTC
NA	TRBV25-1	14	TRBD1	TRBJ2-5	CATADRAFQETQYF	TGTGCCACCGCGGACAGGGCGTTCCAAGAGACCCAGTACTTC
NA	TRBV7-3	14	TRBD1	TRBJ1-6	CASSLRDRHSPLHF	TGTGCCAGCAGCTTAAGGGACAGGCATTCACCCCTCCACTTT
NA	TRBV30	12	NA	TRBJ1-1	CAWSRGATEAFF	TGTGCCTGGAGTAGGGGCGCCACTGAAGCTTTCTTT
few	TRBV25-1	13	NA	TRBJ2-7	CASGSRVADEQYF	TGTGCCAGCGGTTCAAGGGTGGCAGACGAGCAGTACTTC
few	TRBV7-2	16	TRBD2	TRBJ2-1	CASSPRLAGAYNEQFF	TGTGCCAGCAGCCCCAGACTAGCGGGGGCCTACAATGAGCAGTTCTTC
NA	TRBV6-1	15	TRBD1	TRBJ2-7	CASSETLGQGYEQYF	TGTGCCAGCAGTGAAACGTTGGGACAGGGCTACGAGCAGTACTTC
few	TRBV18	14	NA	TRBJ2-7	CASSATGSSYEQYF	TGTGCCAGCTCAGCAACCGGGAGCTCCTACGAGCAGTACTTC
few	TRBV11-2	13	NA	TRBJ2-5	CASSLGTDQTQYF	TGTGCCAGCAGCTTAGGTACCGACCAGACCCAGTACTTC
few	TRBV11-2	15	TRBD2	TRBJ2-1	CASSPRLAAHNEQFF	TGTGCCAGCAGCCCTCGACTAGCGGCTCACAATGAGCAGTTCTTC
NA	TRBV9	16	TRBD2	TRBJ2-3	CASSVGASGRSDTQYF	TGTGCCAGCAGCGTAGGCGCTAGCGGGAGATCGGATACGCAGTATTTT
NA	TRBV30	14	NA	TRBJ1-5	CAWSVAGIGGPQHF	TGTGCCTGGAGTGTAGCGGGGATCGGAGGGCCCCAGCATTTT
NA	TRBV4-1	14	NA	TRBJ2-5	CASSQQTARETQYF	TGCGCCAGCAGCCAACAGACGGCCAGGGAGACCCAGTACTTC
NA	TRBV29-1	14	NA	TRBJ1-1	CSAAGREKNTEAFF	TGCAGCGCCGCTGGCCGGGAGAAGAACACTGAAGCTTTCTTT
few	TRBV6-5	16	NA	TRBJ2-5	CASSSGRGQPKETQYF	TGTGCCAGCAGTTCGGGACGGGGGCAGCCAAAAGAGACCCAGTACTTC